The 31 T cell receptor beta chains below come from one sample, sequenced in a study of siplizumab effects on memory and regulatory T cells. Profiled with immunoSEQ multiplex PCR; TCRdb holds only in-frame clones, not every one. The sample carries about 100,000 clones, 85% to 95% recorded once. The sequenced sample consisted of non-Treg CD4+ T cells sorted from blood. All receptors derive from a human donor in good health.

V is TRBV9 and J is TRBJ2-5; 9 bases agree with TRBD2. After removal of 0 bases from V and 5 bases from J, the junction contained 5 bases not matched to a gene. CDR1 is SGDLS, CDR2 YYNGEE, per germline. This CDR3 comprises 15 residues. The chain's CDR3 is CASSVGLAGIETQYF. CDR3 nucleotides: TGTGCCAGCAGCGTAGGCCTAGCGGGAATTGAGACCCAGTACTTC. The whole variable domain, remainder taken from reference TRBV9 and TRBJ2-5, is DSGVTQTPKHLITATGQRVTLRCSPRSGDLSVYWYQQSLDQGLQFLIQYYNGEERAKGNILERFSAQQFPDLHSELNLSSLELGDSALYFCASSVGLAGIETQYFGPGTRLLVL.

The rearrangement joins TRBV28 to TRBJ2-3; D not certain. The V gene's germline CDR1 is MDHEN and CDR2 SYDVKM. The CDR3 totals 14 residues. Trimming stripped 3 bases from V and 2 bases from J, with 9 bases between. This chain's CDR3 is CASSLHGATDTQYF. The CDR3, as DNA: TGTGCCAGCAGTTTGCACGGAGCCACAGATACGCAGTATTTT.

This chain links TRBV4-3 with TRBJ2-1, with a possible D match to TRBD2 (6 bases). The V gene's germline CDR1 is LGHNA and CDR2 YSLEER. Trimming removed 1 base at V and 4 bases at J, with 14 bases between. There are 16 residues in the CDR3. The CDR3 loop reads CASSQVVGGKYNEQFF. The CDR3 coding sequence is TGCGCCAGCAGCCAAGTCGTGGGCGGGAAGTACAATGAGCAGTTCTTC.

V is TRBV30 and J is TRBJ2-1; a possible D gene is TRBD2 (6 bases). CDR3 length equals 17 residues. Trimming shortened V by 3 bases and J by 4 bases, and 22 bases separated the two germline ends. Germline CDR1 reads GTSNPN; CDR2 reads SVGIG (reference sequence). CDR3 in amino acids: CAWRFSLGGAFYNEQFF. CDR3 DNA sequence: TGTGCCTGGAGGTTCAGCTTGGGGGGAGCCTTTTACAATGAGCAGTTCTTC.

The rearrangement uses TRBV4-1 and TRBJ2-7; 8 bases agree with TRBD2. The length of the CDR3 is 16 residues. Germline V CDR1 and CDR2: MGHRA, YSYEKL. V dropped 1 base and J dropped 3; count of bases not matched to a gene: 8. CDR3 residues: CASSQVASGSVYEQYF. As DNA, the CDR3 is TGCGCCAGCAGCCAAGTGGCCAGCGGGAGTGTCTACGAGCAGTACTTC.

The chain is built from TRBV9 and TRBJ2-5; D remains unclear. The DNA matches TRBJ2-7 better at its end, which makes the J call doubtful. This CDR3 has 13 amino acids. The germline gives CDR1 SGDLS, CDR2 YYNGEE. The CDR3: CASSVESTYEQYF. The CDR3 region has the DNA TGTGCCAGCAGCGTAGAGTCTACCTACGAGCAGTACTTC.

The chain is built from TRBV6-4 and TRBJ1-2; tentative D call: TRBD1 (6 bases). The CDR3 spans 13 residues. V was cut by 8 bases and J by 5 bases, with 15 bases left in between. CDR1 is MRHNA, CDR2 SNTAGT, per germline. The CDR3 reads CASAQQGTYGYTF. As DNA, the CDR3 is TGTGCCAGCGCCCAACAGGGAACTTATGGCTACACCTTC.

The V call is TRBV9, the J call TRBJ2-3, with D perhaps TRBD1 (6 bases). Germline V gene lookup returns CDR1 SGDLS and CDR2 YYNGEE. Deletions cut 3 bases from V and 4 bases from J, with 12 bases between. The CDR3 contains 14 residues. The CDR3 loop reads CASSEGNRADTQYF. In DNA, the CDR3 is TGTGCCAGCAGCGAGGGGAACAGGGCAGATACGCAGTATTTT.

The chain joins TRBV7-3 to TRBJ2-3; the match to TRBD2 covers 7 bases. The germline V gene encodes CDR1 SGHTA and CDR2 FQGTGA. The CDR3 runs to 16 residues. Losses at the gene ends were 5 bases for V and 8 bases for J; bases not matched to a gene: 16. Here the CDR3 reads CASSPLASGTSGTQYF. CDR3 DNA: TGTGCCAGCAGCCCCCTAGCTAGCGGAACGAGTGGTACGCAGTATTTT. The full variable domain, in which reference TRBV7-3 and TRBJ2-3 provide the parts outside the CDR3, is GAGVSQTPSNKVTEKGKYVELRCDPISGHTALYWYRQSLGQGPEFLIYFQGTGAADDSGLPNDRFFAVRPEGSVSTLKIQRTERGDSAVYLCASSPLASGTSGTQYFGPGTRLTVL.

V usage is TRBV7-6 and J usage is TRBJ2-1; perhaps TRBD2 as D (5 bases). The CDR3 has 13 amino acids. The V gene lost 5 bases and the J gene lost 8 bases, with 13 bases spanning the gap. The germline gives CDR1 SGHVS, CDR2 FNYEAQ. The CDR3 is CASSPTGGYEQFF. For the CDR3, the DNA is TGTGCCAGCAGCCCAACCGGAGGTTATGAGCAGTTCTTC.

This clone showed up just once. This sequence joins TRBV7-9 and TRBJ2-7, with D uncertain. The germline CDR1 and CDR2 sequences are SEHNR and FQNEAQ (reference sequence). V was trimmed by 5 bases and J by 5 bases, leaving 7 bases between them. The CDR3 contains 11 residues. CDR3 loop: CASSHSDEQYF. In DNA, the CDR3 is TGTGCCAGCAGCCACTCGGACGAGCAGTACTTC.

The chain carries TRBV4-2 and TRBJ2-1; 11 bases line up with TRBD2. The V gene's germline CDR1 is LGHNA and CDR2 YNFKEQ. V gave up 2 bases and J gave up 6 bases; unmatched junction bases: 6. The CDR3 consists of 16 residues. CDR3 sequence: CASSQLATSGGNEQFF. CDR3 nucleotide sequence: TGTGCCAGCAGCCAACTTGCTACTAGCGGGGGCAATGAGCAGTTCTTC.

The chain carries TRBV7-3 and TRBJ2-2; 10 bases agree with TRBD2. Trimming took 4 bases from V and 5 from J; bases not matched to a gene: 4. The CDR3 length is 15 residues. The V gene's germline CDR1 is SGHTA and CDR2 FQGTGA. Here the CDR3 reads CASSWGLATTGELFF. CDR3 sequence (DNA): TGTGCCAGCAGCTGGGGACTAGCGACTACCGGGGAGCTGTTTTTT.

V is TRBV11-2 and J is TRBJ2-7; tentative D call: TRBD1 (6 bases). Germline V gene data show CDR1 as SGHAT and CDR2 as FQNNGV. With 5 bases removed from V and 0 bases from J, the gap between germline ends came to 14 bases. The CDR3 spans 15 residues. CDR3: CASSLDSEFSYEQYF. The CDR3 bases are TGTGCCAGCAGCCTGGACAGCGAATTCTCCTACGAGCAGTACTTC.

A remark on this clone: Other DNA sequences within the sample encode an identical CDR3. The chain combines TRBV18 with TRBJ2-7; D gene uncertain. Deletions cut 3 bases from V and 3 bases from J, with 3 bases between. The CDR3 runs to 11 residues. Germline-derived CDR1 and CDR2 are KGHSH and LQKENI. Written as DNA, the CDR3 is TGTGCCAGCTCACCTGACTACGAGCAGTACTTC. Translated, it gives CASSPDYEQYF.

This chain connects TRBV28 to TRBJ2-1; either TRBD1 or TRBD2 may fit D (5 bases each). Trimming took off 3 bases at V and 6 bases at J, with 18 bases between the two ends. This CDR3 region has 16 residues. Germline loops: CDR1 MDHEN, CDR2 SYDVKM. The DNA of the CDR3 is TGTGCCAGCAGTTTGTCAGGGAGCGCGTACGTCAATGAGCAGTTCTTC. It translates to CASSLSGSAYVNEQFF.

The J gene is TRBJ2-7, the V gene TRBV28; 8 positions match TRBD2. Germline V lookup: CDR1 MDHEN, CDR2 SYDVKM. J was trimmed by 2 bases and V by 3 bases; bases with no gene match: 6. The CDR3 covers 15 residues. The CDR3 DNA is TGTGCCAGCAGTTTCTTCGGCGGGAGGCCCTACGAGCAGTACTTC. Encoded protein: CASSFFGGRPYEQYF.

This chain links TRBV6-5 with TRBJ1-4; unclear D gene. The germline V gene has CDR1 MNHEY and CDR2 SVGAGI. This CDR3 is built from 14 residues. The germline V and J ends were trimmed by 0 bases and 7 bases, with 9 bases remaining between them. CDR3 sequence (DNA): TGTGCCAGCAGTTACTCGAAGGGAGTTGAAAAACTGTTTTTT. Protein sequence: CASSYSKGVEKLFF.

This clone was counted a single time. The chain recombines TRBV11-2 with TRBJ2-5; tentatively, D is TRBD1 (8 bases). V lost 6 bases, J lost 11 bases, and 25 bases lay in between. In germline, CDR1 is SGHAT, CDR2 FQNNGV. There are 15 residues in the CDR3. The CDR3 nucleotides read TGTGCCAGCAGTTCCGGGGTGGGACAGGCGGGGGAGCAGTACTTC. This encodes CASSSGVGQAGEQYF.

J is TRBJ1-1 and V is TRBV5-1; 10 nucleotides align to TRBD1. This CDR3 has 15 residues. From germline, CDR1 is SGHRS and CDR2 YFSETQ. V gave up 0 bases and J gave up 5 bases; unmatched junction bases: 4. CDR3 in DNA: TGCGCCAGCAGCTTGGGACAGGGGGCGGGTACTGAAGCTTTCTTT. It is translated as CASSLGQGAGTEAFF.

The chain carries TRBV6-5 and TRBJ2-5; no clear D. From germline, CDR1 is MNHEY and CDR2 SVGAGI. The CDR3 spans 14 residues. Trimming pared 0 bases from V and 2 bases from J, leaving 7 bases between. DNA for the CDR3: TGTGCCAGCAGTTACTCGGTAGGACAAGAGACCCAGTACTTC. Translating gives CASSYSVGQETQYF.

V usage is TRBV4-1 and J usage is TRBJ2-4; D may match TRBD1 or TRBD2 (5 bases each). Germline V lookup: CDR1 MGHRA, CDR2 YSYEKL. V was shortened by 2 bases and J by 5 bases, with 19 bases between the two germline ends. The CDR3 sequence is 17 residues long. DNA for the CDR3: TGCGCCAGCAGCCAACCAACCCGAGGGAGACAGCAAAACATTCAGTACTTC. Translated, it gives CASSQPTRGRQQNIQYF.

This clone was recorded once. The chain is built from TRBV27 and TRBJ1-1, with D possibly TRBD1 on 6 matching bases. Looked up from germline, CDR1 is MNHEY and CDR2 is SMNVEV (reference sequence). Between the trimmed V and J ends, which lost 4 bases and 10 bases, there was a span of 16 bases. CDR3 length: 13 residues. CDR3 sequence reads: CASSSPHRESAFF. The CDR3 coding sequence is TGTGCCAGCAGTTCCCCACACAGGGAGTCAGCTTTCTTT.

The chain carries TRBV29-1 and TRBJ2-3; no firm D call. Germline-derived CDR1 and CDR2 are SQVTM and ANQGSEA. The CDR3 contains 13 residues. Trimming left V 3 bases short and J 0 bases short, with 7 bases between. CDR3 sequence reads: CSVDAVSTDTQYF. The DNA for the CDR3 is TGCAGCGTTGATGCGGTTAGCACAGATACGCAGTATTTT.

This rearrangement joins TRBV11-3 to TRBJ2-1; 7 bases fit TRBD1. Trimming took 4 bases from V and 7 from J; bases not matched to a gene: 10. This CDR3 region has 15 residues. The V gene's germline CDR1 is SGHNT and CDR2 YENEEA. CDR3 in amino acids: CASSSGSTGHNEQFF. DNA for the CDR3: TGTGCCAGCAGCTCGGGTTCGACAGGGCATAATGAGCAGTTCTTC.

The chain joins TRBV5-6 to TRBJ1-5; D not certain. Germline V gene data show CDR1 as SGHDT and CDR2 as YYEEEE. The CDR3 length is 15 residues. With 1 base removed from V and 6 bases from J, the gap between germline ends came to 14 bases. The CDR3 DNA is TGTGCCAGCAGCTTGTATGGAGTTATAGGTCAGCCCCAGCATTTT. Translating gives CASSLYGVIGQPQHF.

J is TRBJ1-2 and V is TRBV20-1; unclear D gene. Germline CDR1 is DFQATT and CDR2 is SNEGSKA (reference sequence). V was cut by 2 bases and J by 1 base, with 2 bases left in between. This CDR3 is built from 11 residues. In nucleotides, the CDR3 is TGCAGTGCTAGACATAACTATGGCTACACCTTC. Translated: CSARHNYGYTF.

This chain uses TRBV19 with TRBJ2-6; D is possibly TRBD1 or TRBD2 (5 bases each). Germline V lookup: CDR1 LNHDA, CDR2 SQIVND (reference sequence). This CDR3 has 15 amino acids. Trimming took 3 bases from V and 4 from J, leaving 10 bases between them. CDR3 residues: CASSMSGTGANVLTF. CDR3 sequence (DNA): TGTGCCAGTAGTATGTCAGGGACCGGGGCCAACGTCCTGACTTTC.

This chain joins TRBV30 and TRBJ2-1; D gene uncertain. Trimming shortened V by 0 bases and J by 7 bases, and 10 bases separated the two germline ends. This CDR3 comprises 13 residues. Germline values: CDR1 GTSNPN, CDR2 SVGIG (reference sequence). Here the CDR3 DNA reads TGTGCCTGGAGTGTAAGGGCCGGAAATGAGCAGTTCTTC. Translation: CAWSVRAGNEQFF.

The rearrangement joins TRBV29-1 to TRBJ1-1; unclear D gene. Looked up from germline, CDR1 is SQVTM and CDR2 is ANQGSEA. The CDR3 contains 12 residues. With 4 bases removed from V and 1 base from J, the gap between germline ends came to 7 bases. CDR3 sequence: CSVVAGNTEAFF. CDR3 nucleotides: TGCAGCGTTGTCGCAGGGAACACTGAAGCTTTCTTT.

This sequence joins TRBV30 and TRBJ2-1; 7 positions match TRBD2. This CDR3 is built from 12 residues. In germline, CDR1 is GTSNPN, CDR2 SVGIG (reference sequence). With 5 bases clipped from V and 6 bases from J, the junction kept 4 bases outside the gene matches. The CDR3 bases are TGTGCCTGGGTGCGGGAGTTCAATGAGCAGTTCTTC. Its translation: CAWVREFNEQFF.